The T cell receptor (beta chain) under discussion was sequenced for a study of molecular identifiers for immune sequencing clone quantification. In germline, CDR1 is MGHDK, CDR2 SYGVNS. Trimming took 8 bases from V and 4 from J; bases not matched to a gene: 4. This CDR3 has 12 amino acids. Overall study results and limits: Clones above 20 RNA copies contained over 97% of effector molecules and under 1% of naive molecules.

Previously described methods and listed TCR primers were employed for the bulk TCR libraries. MiXCR, applied by TCRdb to the PCR reads, yields one record per CDR3 protein. The data show about 640,000 distinct CDR3 sequences, just under 20% seen once. Using a CD8+CD4-CCR7+CD45RA+ phenotype, naive CD8 T cells were sorted. This clonotype was picked up many times. Its antigen is currently unknown. The TCR sequence derives from a human donor in good health. Some libraries in this study had Jurkat cell RNA spiked in. This chain uses TRBV25-1 with TRBJ2-7, with 8 bases identical to TRBD1. The specimen sequenced was naive CD8+ T cells from blood, with Jurkat cell RNA spiked in. Documented subset: FACS-sorted CD8+CD4-CCR7+CD45RA+ naive T cells. The CDR3 region has the DNA TGTGCCAGCGGAACAGGGGGGTACGAGCAGTACTTC. The encoded protein is CASGTGGYEQYF.